These 13 T cell receptor beta chains came from one sample sequenced in a study of tumor and adjacent non-tumor tissue in lung cancer. No cell sorting was done before RNA was extracted from the tissue. A modified ARM-PCR protocol with three rounds of nested PCR amplified TCRbeta. TCRdb ran MiXCR on the multiplex PCR reads and lists one entry per CDR3 protein. Found here are about 200,000 distinct CDR3 sequences, 71% of them singletons; the top ten hold less than 25%. Sequencing was done on a sample of lung tumor tissue. The receptors stem from a man aged 55 to 70 with non-small cell lung cancer.

The gene calls are TRBV5-6 and TRBJ2-7; no clear D gene. The CDR3 spans 13 residues. Germline V gives CDR1 SGHDT, CDR2 YYEEEE. CDR3 nucleotide sequence: TGTACCATCAGCTTGATTACATCCTACGAGCAGTACTTC. Its protein is CTISLITSYEQYF.

Points on this clonotype: This sequence may be a read error, since a much larger clone differs from it by one base. The V call is TRBV11-2, the J call TRBJ2-5, with D possibly being TRBD1 (6 bases). The CDR3 sequence is 15 residues long. CDR1 is SGHAT and CDR2 is FQNNGV in the germline V gene. The chain's CDR3 is CVSSPQDSYIETQYF. The CDR3 bases are TGTGTCAGCAGCCCTCAGGACAGCTACATAGAGACCCAGTACTTC.

On this clonotype itself: A much larger clone lies one base from this, so it may be a read error. The V gene is TRBV20-1, the J gene TRBJ2-4; 9 positions match TRBD2. CDR3 length equals 15 residues. Germline V gives CDR1 DFQATT, CDR2 SNEGSKA (reference sequence). CDR3 amino acids: CSARDQGLAKNVQYF. The CDR3 DNA reads as TGCAGTGCTAGAGATCAGGGACTAGCCAAAAACGTTCAGTACTTC.

This clonotype showed up many times. The genes are TRBV6-2 or TRBV6-3 and TRBJ1-2, with D tentatively TRBD1 (6 bases). CDR3 size: 12 residues. Germline lookup yields CDR1 MNHEY and CDR2 SVGEGT. V lost 8 bases, J lost 4 bases, and 11 bases lay in between. CDR3: CASAGGGYGYTF. The CDR3 region has the DNA TGTGCCAGCGCGGGGGGCGGCTATGGCTACACCTTC.

In the case of this clonotype: Germline and junction disagree at one end, which may indicate a read error. The chain employs TRBV20-1 and TRBJ2-7, with D perhaps TRBD2 (5 bases). CDR1 and CDR2 from the germline V gene are DFQATT and SNEGSKA (reference sequence). The CDR3 extends over 13 amino acids. The CDR3 coding sequence is TGCAGTGGTAGAGCGGTTGTCTCCTACGAGCAGTACTTC. Translated, it gives CSGRAVVSYEQYF.

As concerns this clonotype: A junction boundary mismatches the germline segment, possibly from a read error. The CDR3 bases are TGCGGCGTCGGGACACGTGATACCGGGGAGCTGTTTTTT. Its protein is CGVGTRDTGELFF. The chain carries TRBV29-1 and TRBJ2-2, with D perhaps matching TRBD1 (6 bases). The CDR3 runs to 13 residues. Germline V lookup: CDR1 SQVTM, CDR2 ANQGSEA.

As to this clonotype: Mismatch with germline at one junction end may stem from a read error. The V call is TRBV11-2, the J call TRBJ1-6, with a weak D call TRBD1 (6 bases). The CDR3 spans 14 residues. The germline V gene has CDR1 SGHAT and CDR2 FQNNGV. In DNA form, the CDR3 reads TGTGTCAGCAGCATCGGGACAAATAATTCACCCTTCCACTTT. This sequence encodes CVSSIGTNNSPFHF.

About this clonotype itself: One end of the junction is discordant with germline, which a read error may explain. This chain uses TRBV24-1 with TRBJ1-4; 12 bases match TRBD1. Germline CDR1 is KGHDR and CDR2 is SFDVKD. CDR3 length: 15 residues. The chain's CDR3 is CATSDGTGGKEKLVF. Here the CDR3 DNA reads TGTGCCACCAGTGATGGGACAGGGGGCAAAGAAAAACTGGTTTTT.

The chain couples TRBV19 to TRBJ2-3, with 9 bases identical to TRBD2. The CDR3 is made up of 15 amino acids. The junction had 4 bases not matched to a gene; V was cut back by 4 bases and J by 2 bases. Germline V gene data show CDR1 as LNHDA and CDR2 as SQIVND (reference sequence). In DNA, the CDR3 is TGTGCCAGTAGTACCGGACTAGCGATCACAGATACGCAGTATTTT. Translating it yields CASSTGLAITDTQYF.

A word on this clonotype: Compared with germline, one end of the junction differs, possibly owing to a read error. The V gene is TRBV6-2 or TRBV6-3, the J gene TRBJ2-7; TRBD2 matches at 8 bases. The CDR3 length is 14 residues. The V gene's germline CDR1 is MNHEY and CDR2 SVGEGT. CDR3 nucleotide sequence: TGTGCCAGCAGTTTCAGCGGGGGAGCACGAGAGCAGCACTTC. Amino acid sequence: CASSFSGGAREQHF.

About this clonotype itself: This may be a read error: a much more frequent sequence differs by one nucleotide. The chain's CDR3 is CSVVEGVGQPHHF. As DNA, the CDR3 is TGCAGCGTTGTGGAAGGGGTCGGACAGCCCCACCATTTT. J is TRBJ1-5 and V is TRBV29-1, with D possibly being TRBD1 (6 bases). Germline loops: CDR1 SQVTM, CDR2 ANQGSEA. This CDR3 spans 13 amino acids.

In DNA, the CDR3 is TGTGCCAGCAGCCCCATACAGGGAGGGGGCATTGGCTACACCTTC. Translating it yields CASSPIQGGGIGYTF. The V gene is TRBV7-9, the J gene TRBJ1-2, with 7 bases aligning to TRBD1. From germline, CDR1 is SEHNR and CDR2 FQNEAQ (reference sequence). V shed 5 bases, J shed 7 bases, and the junction held 13 bases outside the gene matches. The CDR3 extends over 15 amino acids. The entire variable domain, with the rest obtained from reference TRBV7-9 and TRBJ1-2, is as follows: DTGVSQNPRHKITKRGQNVTFRCDPISEHNRLYWYRQTLGQGPEFLTYFQNEAQLEKSRLLSDRFSAERPKGSFSTLEIQRTEQGDSAMYLCASSPIQGGGIGYTFGSGTRLTVV.

The table lists this clonotype with many counts. The V and J genes are TRBV11-2 and TRBJ2-2; tentative D call: TRBD1 (5 bases). Trimming shortened V by 3 bases and J by 8 bases, and 13 bases separated the two germline ends. This CDR3 contains 14 residues. CDR1 SGHAT and CDR2 FQNNGV come from the germline V gene. CDR3 sequence reads: CASSFRFPGGELFF. CDR3 coding DNA: TGTGCCAGCAGCTTTCGCTTTCCAGGGGGGGAGCTGTTTTTT. The whole variable domain, filled in from reference TRBV11-2 and TRBJ2-2, reads EAGVAQSPRYKIIEKRQSVAFWCNPISGHATLYWYQQILGQGPKLLIQFQNNGVVDDSQLPKDRFSAERLKGVDSTLKIQPAKLEDSAVYLCASSFRFPGGELFFGEGSRLTVL.